This TCR beta chain was recovered during a study of OX40 agonist ivuxolimab in advanced cancers. Study context: Every 2 weeks, patients received ivuxolimab intravenously, dosed at 0.01 to 10 mg/kg. Of the participants, approximately 36% had some prior anti-PD-1, anti-PD-L1 or anti-CTLA-4 therapy, which was allowed.

The protocol was immunoSEQ multiplex PCR, while the TCRdb copy is restricted to in-frame clones and leaves out a portion. The data show 50,000 to 75,000 clones, with 80% to 90% seen just once and approximately 0.55% held by the top ten. Systemic immunosuppression or a history of autoimmune disease excluded patients. Germline V gene data show CDR1 as MDHEN and CDR2 as SYDVKM. The CDR3 length is 14 residues. V was clipped by 8 bases and J by 6 bases, with 19 bases between them. V and J are TRBV28 and TRBJ1-1; the D is unclear. This clonotype was sampled from an adult with an advanced solid tumor such as melanoma, head and neck, liver or kidney cancer. This material consisted of CD4+ or CD8+ T cells sorted from blood, taken in a trial of the OX40 agonist ivuxolimab. CDR3 coding DNA: TGTGCCAGCGCCGACCCAGGAGGAAGCTCTGAAGCTTTCTTT. Amino acids: CASADPGGSSEAFF.